The 29 T cell receptor beta chains presented below share a single source sample, sequenced in a study of long-term antiretroviral therapy in people with HIV. Assay version v3.0 of immunoSEQ was used, and it was run at survey level. TCRdb's copy holds only in-frame clones and misses some; the assay was immunoSEQ multiplex PCR. The sample yields some 28,000 clones, 80% seen once. The sample here was unsorted PBMCs, taken 0.3 years after starting antiretroviral therapy. The origin of the receptors is a man in his forties with HIV.

The chain employs TRBV5-6 and TRBJ2-5; 10 nucleotides agree with TRBD1. Germline-derived CDR1 and CDR2 are SGHDT and YYEEEE. Germline trimming cut 0 bases from V and 2 bases from J; bases unmatched to any gene: 4. The CDR3 loop spans 16 amino acids. The CDR3 is CASSLAGTGAQETQYF. DNA for the CDR3: TGTGCCAGCAGCTTGGCGGGGACAGGGGCGCAAGAGACCCAGTACTTC.

The chain links TRBV10-3 to TRBJ2-3, with 7 bases identical to TRBD2. This CDR3 spans 14 amino acids. CDR1 is ENHRY, CDR2 SYGVKD, per germline. With V trimmed by 7 bases and J by 6 bases, 10 bases remained unmatched. The CDR3 DNA reads TGTGCCATCAAACCGGGACTATCCGGTGATACGCAGTATTTT. Translation gives CAIKPGLSGDTQYF.

The chain uses TRBV29-1 and TRBJ2-7; D gene ambiguous. Germline V gene sequence: CDR1 SQVTM, CDR2 ANQGSEA. V lost 3 bases, J lost 4 bases, and 7 bases lay in between. The CDR3 runs to 11 residues. CDR3 sequence (DNA): TGCAGCGTTGACTTGGAGTACGAGCAGTACTTC. It yields the protein CSVDLEYEQYF.

The chain carries TRBV7-3 and TRBJ2-2; D is perhaps TRBD1 (6 bases). V gave up 6 bases and J gave up 1 base, with 9 bases separating them. The CDR3 has 14 residues. CDR1 SGHTA and CDR2 FQGTGA come from the germline V gene. Here the CDR3 reads CASSLGGNTGELFF. In DNA, the CDR3 is TGTGCCAGCAGTTTAGGGGGGAACACCGGGGAGCTGTTTTTT.

V gene TRBV6-1 combines with J gene TRBJ2-7; weak D call: TRBD1 (5 bases). This CDR3 contains 15 residues. V was shortened by 8 bases and J by 1 base, with 18 bases between the two germline ends. The V gene's germline CDR1 is MNHNS and CDR2 SASEGT. The DNA of the CDR3 is TGTGCCAGCCGCACCCACAGGATGGGGTCCTACGAGCAGTACTTC. As protein: CASRTHRMGSYEQYF.

The genes are TRBV27 and TRBJ1-6; D may be TRBD1 (6 bases). This CDR3 is 16 amino acids long. The germline V gene encodes CDR1 MNHEY and CDR2 SMNVEV (reference sequence). Trimming shortened V by 8 bases and J by 0 bases, and 14 bases separated the two germline ends. As DNA, the CDR3 is TGTGCCAGCCAGGACAGCCTAAGCTCCTATAATTCACCCCTCCACTTT. It is translated as CASQDSLSSYNSPLHF.

This clone occurred a few times. The chain links TRBV7-8 to TRBJ1-2, with D maybe TRBD1 (5 bases). Trimming cost V 6 bases and J 2 bases, with 10 bases left between them. CDR1 is SGHVS and CDR2 is FQNEAQ in the germline V gene. This CDR3 is 13 amino acids long. CDR3 sequence reads: CASSTQGNYGYTF. The CDR3 coding sequence is TGTGCCAGCAGTACCCAGGGAAACTATGGCTACACCTTC.

The genes are TRBV9 and TRBJ2-3, with unresolved D. Trimming shortened V by 2 bases and J by 3 bases, and 7 bases separated the two germline ends. This CDR3 region has 13 residues. Germline assignment: CDR1 SGDLS and CDR2 YYNGEE. The CDR3 region is CASSVSVTDTQYF. CDR3 coding DNA: TGTGCCAGCAGCGTGTCGGTAACAGATACGCAGTATTTT.

This clone was observed a single time. The chain carries TRBV29-1 and TRBJ2-7; 8 bases line up with TRBD2. V shed 6 bases and J 0 bases; nucleotides not matched to a gene: 13. The germline V gene encodes CDR1 SQVTM and CDR2 ANQGSEA. This CDR3 has 16 residues. In DNA form, the CDR3 reads TGCAGCGTCGAGAAGGTGGAGCGGGGGAGCTCCTACGAGCAGTACTTC. This translates into CSVEKVERGSSYEQYF.

This clone was seen a handful of times. The chain recombines TRBV2 with TRBJ2-7, with 7 bases matching TRBD1. Germline CDR1 reads SNHLY; CDR2 reads FYNNEI. V was pared by 11 bases and J by 2 bases, with 6 bases of the junction left unmatched. This CDR3 region has 12 residues. CDR3 residues: CASRGQTYEQYF. Written as DNA, the CDR3 is TGTGCCTCCCGGGGACAGACCTACGAGCAGTACTTC.

The chain carries TRBV5-8 and TRBJ2-2, with TRBD2 matching over 10 bases. After removal of 6 bases from V and 6 bases from J, the junction contained 8 bases not matched to a gene. The CDR3 runs 15 residues. Looked up from germline, CDR1 is SGHTS and CDR2 is YDEGEE. CDR3: CASITSGKGSGELFF. CDR3 sequence (DNA): TGTGCCAGCATCACTAGCGGGAAAGGGTCCGGGGAGCTGTTTTTT. The whole variable domain, remainder taken from reference TRBV5-8 and TRBJ2-2, is EAGVTQSPTHLIKTRGQQATLRCSPISGHTSVYWYQQALGLGLQFLLWYDEGEERNRGNFPPRFSGRQFPNYSSELNVNALELEDSALYLCASITSGKGSGELFFGEGSRLTVL.

The chain uses TRBV7-9 and TRBJ1-2, with D unresolved. The V and J ends lost 5 bases and 6 bases respectively, with 13 bases between them. This CDR3 spans 13 amino acids. Germline loops: CDR1 SEHNR, CDR2 FQNEAQ (reference sequence). The CDR3 DNA follows: TGTGCCAGCAGCCCCCCGGGTGCGGATGGCTACACCTTC. Its translation: CASSPPGADGYTF.

The chain uses TRBV18 and TRBJ2-2; a possible D gene is TRBD2 (5 bases). This CDR3 comprises 13 residues. Between the trimmed V and J ends, which lost 2 bases and 7 bases, there was a span of 8 bases. The germline V gene has CDR1 KGHSH and CDR2 LQKENI. CDR3 residues: CASSPDYLGELFF. CDR3 sequence (DNA): TGTGCCAGCTCACCAGACTATCTCGGGGAGCTGTTTTTT. Together with reference TRBV18 and TRBJ2-2, the CDR3 gives the full variable domain: NAGVMQNPRHLVRRRGQEARLRCSPMKGHSHVYWYRQLPEEGLKFMVYLQKENIIDESGMPKERFSAEFPKEGPSILRIQQVVRGDSAAYFCASSPDYLGELFFGEGSRLTVL.

V is TRBV5-6 and J is TRBJ1-1; D gene uncertain. The CDR3 contains 15 residues. The ends were cut back, 0 bases at V and 1 base at J, with 10 bases in the middle. CDR1 and CDR2 (germline): SGHDT, YYEEEE. CDR3 loop: CASSLGRAANTEAFF. The CDR3 region has the DNA TGTGCCAGCAGCTTGGGGAGGGCCGCGAACACTGAAGCTTTCTTT. Full variable domain (outside the CDR3, taken from reference TRBV5-6 and TRBJ1-1): DAGVTQSPTHLIKTRGQQVTLRCSPKSGHDTVSWYQQALGQGPQFIFQYYEEEERQRGNFPDRFSGHQFPNYSSELNVNALLLGDSALYLCASSLGRAANTEAFFGQGTRLTVV.

This clone was observed a handful of times. The chain is built from TRBV28 and TRBJ1-5; no definite D call. The germline gives CDR1 MDHEN, CDR2 SYDVKM. This CDR3 has 14 amino acids. V lost 1 base, J lost 10 bases, and 14 bases lay in between. The DNA for the CDR3 is TGTGCCAGCAGTTTATACGGTTCAATCAGCCCCCAGCATTTT. It is translated as CASSLYGSISPQHF.

The chain recombines TRBV5-1 with TRBJ2-7; tentatively, D is TRBD1 or TRBD2 (5 bases each). Trimming shortened V by 0 bases and J by 5 bases, and 18 bases separated the two germline ends. CDR1 SGHRS and CDR2 YFSETQ come from the germline V gene. The length of the CDR3 is 16 residues. The CDR3 loop is CASSLAQVGRDDEQYF. DNA of the CDR3: TGCGCCAGCAGCTTGGCCCAGGTGGGCAGGGACGACGAGCAGTACTTC.

The J gene is TRBJ2-5, the V gene TRBV10-3; TRBD1 aligns across 10 bases. Per the germline V gene, CDR1 is ENHRY and CDR2 is SYGVKD. V lost 4 bases, J lost 4 bases, and 0 bases stayed unmatched. The CDR3 length is 13 residues. The CDR3 DNA is TGTGCCATCAGTGGGGACAGGGGAGAGACCCAGTACTTC. Protein product: CAISGDRGETQYF.

The rearrangement links TRBV14 to TRBJ2-1; possibly TRBD2 for D (6 bases). Germline V CDR1 and CDR2: SGHDN, FVKESK. Trimming removed 4 bases from V and 6 bases from J, with 16 bases in between. The CDR3 spans 15 residues. The CDR3 region has the DNA TGTGCCAGCAGCCGACTAGGGGACCTTGGCAATGAGCAGTTCTTC. Protein sequence: CASSRLGDLGNEQFF.

The chain employs TRBV4-3 and TRBJ2-7, with TRBD2 matching over 11 bases. J gave up 3 bases and V 3 bases, and 4 bases lay outside the gene matches. This CDR3 is 15 amino acids long. CDR1 and CDR2 (germline): LGHNA, YSLEER. CDR3 loop: CASSQGLAAHYEQYF. The CDR3 DNA reads as TGCGCCAGCAGCCAGGGACTAGCGGCGCACTACGAGCAGTACTTC.

The chain couples TRBV7-9 to TRBJ2-1; D possibly corresponds to TRBD2 (5 bases). Germline V lookup: CDR1 SEHNR, CDR2 FQNEAQ (reference sequence). Trimming cost V 5 bases and J 10 bases, with 15 bases left between them. The CDR3 spans 13 residues. The CDR3 bases are TGTGCCAGCAGCCCTGATAGGCGGGCAGAGCAGTTCTTC. This gives the protein CASSPDRRAEQFF. Variable domain in full (rest from reference TRBV7-9 and TRBJ2-1): DTGVSQNPRHKITKRGQNVTFRCDPISEHNRLYWYRQTLGQGPEFLTYFQNEAQLEKSRLLSDRFSAERPKGSFSTLEIQRTEQGDSAMYLCASSPDRRAEQFFGPGTRLTVL.

This clone was found once. CDR3 nucleotide sequence: TGTGCCAGCCCTGGGGGGCCAAAGGACAATGAGCAGTTCTTC. This sequence encodes CASPGGPKDNEQFF. The chain couples TRBV6-4 to TRBJ2-1, with D perhaps assigned TRBD1 or TRBD2 (6 bases each). The germline gives CDR1 MRHNA, CDR2 SNTAGT. Trimming took off 8 bases at V and 5 bases at J, with 16 bases between the two ends. The CDR3 sequence is 14 residues long.

This clone showed up just once. The genes are TRBV28 and TRBJ2-4; 7 bases map to TRBD1. Trimming removed 6 bases from V and 6 bases from J; junction bases left unmatched: 5. CDR3 length: 13 residues. CDR1 MDHEN and CDR2 SYDVKM come from the germline V gene. The DNA of the CDR3 is TGTGCCAGCAGCCCGGGACAGTTAAACATTCAGTACTTC. This codes for CASSPGQLNIQYF.

The chain joins TRBV19 to TRBJ2-1; 11 bases map to TRBD2. In germline, CDR1 is LNHDA, CDR2 SQIVND (reference sequence). V lost 5 bases and J lost 8; bases outside the gene matches: 8. The CDR3 length is 15 residues. DNA for the CDR3: TGTGCCAGTAGTTCCCTTAGCGGGGGGGACGATGAGCAGTTCTTC. Protein sequence: CASSSLSGGDDEQFF.

A word on this clone: The limits of the CDR3 on the DNA are not certain, so only TCRdb's listed CDR3 is given. The CDR3 spells CASSVGPGIVIF. V usage is TRBV6-1 and J usage is TRBJ1-4; the table assigns TRBD1, which was not confirmed against the DNA. In germline, CDR1 is MNHNS, CDR2 SASEGT. The CDR3 spans 12 amino acids, including both terminal residues.

The V and J genes are TRBV18 and TRBJ2-5; D is ambiguous. Looked up from germline, CDR1 is KGHSH and CDR2 is LQKENI. The CDR3 loop spans 14 amino acids. V gave up 2 bases and J gave up 7 bases, with 14 bases separating them. CDR3 bases: TGTGCCAGCTCACCAACGGACGCCTTAAGGACCCAGTACTTC. It codes for CASSPTDALRTQYF.

The gene calls are TRBV18 and TRBJ1-3, with a possible D match to TRBD1 (5 bases). Trimming removed 2 bases from V and 0 bases from J, with 8 bases in between. Looked up from germline, CDR1 is KGHSH and CDR2 is LQKENI. This CDR3 region has 15 residues. The CDR3 DNA is TGTGCCAGCTCACCAGGGACTCCCTCTGGAAACACCATATATTTT. This codes for CASSPGTPSGNTIYF.

The chain is built from TRBV29-1 and TRBJ2-1; TRBD1 matches at 10 bases. CDR3 length: 13 residues. Unmatched junction bases numbered 8, after V lost 8 bases and J lost 7 bases. CDR1 and CDR2 from the germline V gene are SQVTM and ANQGSEA. The CDR3 spells CSSGQGKRNEQFF. In nucleotides, the CDR3 is TGCAGCTCGGGACAGGGGAAGAGAAATGAGCAGTTCTTC.

The gene calls are TRBV27 and TRBJ2-7; 7 bases line up with TRBD2. The CDR3 is 14 amino acids. CDR1 and CDR2 from the germline V gene are MNHEY and SMNVEV (reference sequence). J gave up 2 bases and V 3 bases, and 4 bases lay outside the gene matches. The CDR3 bases are TGTGCCAGCAGTTTTTGGGAGGGCCCCTACGAGCAGTACTTC. Amino acids: CASSFWEGPYEQYF.

This clone turned up a few times. The V and J genes are TRBV27 and TRBJ2-7; 10 bases are shared with TRBD1. J was trimmed by 4 bases and V by 3 bases; bases with no gene match: 6. Germline V lookup: CDR1 MNHEY, CDR2 SMNVEV (reference sequence). This CDR3 contains 15 residues. CDR3 DNA: TGTGCCAGCAGTTTCGGACAGGGGGTAGGGTACGAGCAGTACTTC. It yields the protein CASSFGQGVGYEQYF.